These 6 T cell receptor beta chains were all obtained from the same sample, sequenced in a study of CD8 T cells in Susac syndrome. Roughly 0.5 to 1 ug RNA was reverse transcribed with random hexamers. TCRdb reanalysed the immunoSEQ multiplex PCR reads using MiXCR and keeps one entry per CDR3 protein. The table lists roughly 180,000 distinct CDR3 sequences, approximately 95% of them singletons, with 0.1% in the top ten. The sequenced sample was CD4+ T cells from PBMCs. All receptors derive from a human donor in good health.

V is TRBV7-8 and J is TRBJ2-7; 7 positions match TRBD2. Germline-derived CDR1 and CDR2 are SGHVS and FQNEAQ. This CDR3 has 16 residues. The junction had 13 bases not matched to a gene; V was cut back by 4 bases and J by 4 bases. The CDR3 DNA sequence: TGTGCCAGCAGCTCAACGGTCGGCGGGAGTAGGTACGAGCAGTACTTC. This translates into CASSSTVGGSRYEQYF.

The J gene is TRBJ2-1, the V gene TRBV20-1, with D possibly TRBD1 on 8 matching bases. V lost 6 bases and J lost 6, with 33 bases in between. Germline V gene data show CDR1 as DFQATT and CDR2 as SNEGSKA (reference sequence). The CDR3 runs to 19 residues. The CDR3 nucleotides read TGCAGTGCAACCATTACAGGGGGGGGAGCGGGATCGCTCCTCAATGAGCAGTTCTTC. It yields the protein CSATITGGGAGSLLNEQFF.

V usage is TRBV12-3 or TRBV12-4 and J usage is TRBJ2-1; unclear D gene. This CDR3 comprises 10 residues. Trimming left V 4 bases short and J 10 bases short, with 5 bases between. This CDR3 is CASSSSEQFF. The CDR3, as DNA: TGTGCCAGCAGTTCTTCCGAGCAGTTCTTC.

The chain combines TRBV20-1 with TRBJ1-1; the match to TRBD1 covers 7 bases. Germline V gene lookup returns CDR1 DFQATT and CDR2 SNEGSKA (reference sequence). The length of the CDR3 is 15 residues. Trimming removed 1 base from V and 2 bases from J; junction bases left unmatched: 7. The CDR3 loop reads CSARGSDRANTEAFF. CDR3 nucleotide sequence: TGCAGTGCTAGAGGGTCCGACAGGGCCAACACTGAAGCTTTCTTT.

This clonotype occurred once. CDR3 in amino acids: CASSDLNRGLNTEAFF. In DNA form, the CDR3 reads TGTGCCAGCTCAGACCTAAACAGGGGGCTGAACACTGAAGCTTTCTTT. The chain joins TRBV18 to TRBJ1-1, with 9 bases identical to TRBD1. Germline CDR1 reads KGHSH; CDR2 reads LQKENI. Trimming cost V 5 bases and J 0 bases; bases outside gene matches: 7. The CDR3 runs 16 residues.

The V gene is TRBV12-3 or TRBV12-4, the J gene TRBJ2-7; no clear D gene. V lost 6 bases, J lost 6 bases, and 12 bases lay in between. The CDR3 contains 12 residues. CDR3 residues: CASSSGFGEQYF. CDR3 nucleotide sequence: TGTGCCAGCAGCTCCGGCTTTGGCGAGCAGTACTTC.